This TCR beta chain was recorded in a study of GPR56 and killer-like receptors on CD4 memory cells (dated by TCRdb to the late 2010s). For the study in its entirety: It was proposed in the study that human CD4+ memory T-cell differentiation and cytokine production potential are marked by progressive acquisition of KLRB1, KLRG1, GPR56 and then KLRF1. The study described its healthy blood donors as age-matched to the liver disease patients, who had a median age of roughly 70 years.

Its CDR3 holds 18 amino acids, cysteine through phenylalanine. The DNA is not on file. CDR1 and CDR2, per the germline V gene (reference sequence), are LNHDA and SQIVND. TCRdb names Illumina HiSeq 2500 as the instrument used. The recombined TCRbeta locus was amplified by a previously published PCR protocol to build sequencing libraries. Turning to the authors' computational methods: Reads whose average quality score was below 30 were removed, and the reads that remained were processed with IMSEQ. Clonotypes were defined by Vbeta gene, Jbeta gene and CDR3 amino acid sequence. Repertoire overlap between populations was quantified with the Morisita-Horn index computed on the top 100 expanded clones. Renyi diversity profiles calculated on the top 100 expanded clones were used to evaluate clonal diversity. Based on TCRdb reprocessing of the reads, there is one entry per CDR3 protein sequence, and DNA is missing. TCRdb assigned the V and J calls; the authors' analysis was not used. This sample's clone table shows almost 3,000 distinct CDR3 sequences. About 3.2% of the sample is taken by the ten largest.

Broad study findings and their caveats: Low clonal frequency was observed in the marker-negative population, and a progressive increase in clonal frequency, with a corresponding decrease in TCRbeta diversity, was observed along the proposed pathway. Rather than full repertoires, only the 100 most expanded clones per population were included in the diversity and similarity analyses. TCR repertoires overlapped especially between the late populations 4 and 5, and partly population 3. Clones dominating late populations 4 and 5 were also found in early populations 1 and 2, and this finding was taken by the authors as evidence for linear differentiation.

With no count recorded, this clonotype is classed as large (0.1 to 1%) from frequency. The antigen this receptor binds is unknown. Five KLR/GPR56-defined CD4+ populations were enriched by fluorescence-activated cell sorting before TCRbeta sequencing. To test a linear memory differentiation pathway, TCRbeta repertoires were sequenced from five CD4+ T-cell subsets defined by expression of KLRB1, KLRG1, GPR56 and KLRF1. TCR-sequenced cells came from peripheral blood of healthy control individuals, reported as five donors in the TCRbeta analysis figure. Heparinized peripheral blood was collected and all samples were processed within one hour of retrieval. To isolate peripheral blood mononuclear cells, blood was diluted 1:2 in PBS and put through Biocoll density gradient centrifugation at room temperature. Before flow sorting, CD4+ T cells were magnetically enriched from freshly isolated PBMCs using anti-CD4 MicroBeads. A BD FACSAria II was used to sort CD4+ T cells enriched from PBMCs of healthy donors according to marker expression. For surface staining, the researchers used Miltenyi Biotec antibodies: anti-KLRB1 clone 191B8, anti-KLRF1 clone 4A4.D10 and anti-KLRG1 clone REA261.

The sequence joins TRBV19 to TRBJ2-2; TCRdb's assignment of TRBD2 cannot be checked, as there is no DNA. This clonotype was obtained from a human donor in good health. The sequencing sample was made of memory CD4+ T cells from blood. The CDR3 here reads CASSMVLAGGVNTGELFF.